A selection of T cell receptor beta chains follows, all from one sample in a study of blood T cell repertoires in COVID-19. Assay used: immunoSEQ multiplex PCR; TCRdb lists only in-frame clones, some missing. The table includes 250,000 to 300,000 clones, about nine tenths detected once. What was sequenced was peripheral blood. Receptors originate from a woman aged 55-75 years with acute or convalescent COVID-19. Both conserved end residues are part of each CDR3. A D gene is named only where the DNA matches it firmly. Not all rows give a size; the values are once, few, many and, for expanded clones, a class.

>NA|TRBV20-1|TRBJ2-7|once
CSGGEQYF
TGCAGTGGAGGCGAGCAGTACTTC
>TRBD1|TRBV9|TRBJ1-5|NA
CASSRGPGTDSNQPQHF
TGTGCCAGCAGTCGTGGCCCCGGGACAGATAGCAATCAGCCCCAGCATTTT
>NA|TRBV6-5|TRBJ2-7|NA
CASTTSRVGYEQYF
TGTGCCAGCACCACATCCAGGGTGGGCTACGAGCAGTACTTC
>TRBD2|TRBV28|TRBJ2-3|NA
CASIAGGVPDTQYF
TGTGCCAGCATAGCGGGAGGGGTTCCAGATACGCAGTATTTT
>NA|TRBV27|TRBJ1-6|once
CASSLSGAVNSPLHF
TGTGCCAGCAGTTTATCGGGGGCAGTTAATTCACCCCTCCACTTT
>NA|TRBV7-9|TRBJ2-2|NA
CASSFLPVRGVNTGELFF
TGTGCCAGCAGCTTTCTACCCGTCCGCGGGGTAAACACCGGGGAGCTGTTTTTT
>NA|TRBV14|TRBJ2-1|NA
CASSQDRSGVFYNEQFF
TGTGCCAGCAGCCAAGACCGATCGGGAGTTTTCTACAATGAGCAGTTCTTC
>NA|TRBV6-5|TRBJ1-1|NA
CASSYGWGRRTEAFF
TGTGCCAGCAGTTACGGCTGGGGCAGGCGAACTGAAGCTTTCTTT
>TRBD1|TRBV9|TRBJ2-7|few
CASSPGGEADEQYF
TGTGCCAGCAGCCCAGGGGGAGAAGCGGACGAGCAGTACTTC
>NA|TRBV7-2|TRBJ1-2|NA
CASSTSAGLGYTF
TGTGCCAGCAGCACTAGCGCCGGACTGGGCTACACCTTC
>NA|TRBV2|TRBJ2-2|few
CASGKTVTGELFF
TGTGCCAGCGGAAAGACAGTAACCGGGGAGCTGTTTTTT
>TRBD1|TRBV5-1|TRBJ2-6|NA
CASGWGQEAGANVLTF
TGCGCCAGCGGGTGGGGACAGGAGGCTGGGGCCAACGTCCTGACTTTC
>TRBD2|TRBV2|TRBJ2-5|NA
CASSGLAGGRQQETQYF
TGTGCCAGCAGTGGACTAGCGGGAGGTCGGCAACAAGAGACCCAGTACTTC
>TRBD2|TRBV7-8|TRBJ2-3|NA
CASSFITGGLAGGSTDTQYF
TGTGCCAGCAGCTTTATCACAGGGGGACTAGCGGGAGGGTCGACAGATACGCAGTATTTT
>NA|TRBV6-4|TRBJ1-4|NA
CASSACPDATNEKLFF
TGTGCCAGCAGTGCCTGCCCAGATGCAACTAATGAAAAACTGTTTTTT
>TRBD1|TRBV19|TRBJ2-2|NA
CASSISQGAAGELFF
TGTGCCAGTAGTATAAGTCAGGGGGCGGCCGGGGAGCTGTTTTTT
>NA|TRBV5-6|TRBJ1-3|NA
CASSLQGPNSGNTIYF
TGTGCCAGCAGCTTACAGGGTCCTAACTCTGGAAACACCATATATTTT
>NA|TRBV4-1|TRBJ1-6|once
CASSQDRGANSPLHF
TGCGCCAGCAGCCAAGATCGGGGGGCCAATTCACCCCTCCACTTT
>TRBD1|TRBV7-6|TRBJ2-2|NA
CASSMTGRNGELFF
TGTGCCAGCAGCATGACAGGGCGAAACGGGGAGCTGTTTTTT
>TRBD1|TRBV27|TRBJ2-7|NA
CASSPAGTGRREQYF
TGTGCCAGCAGTCCAGCCGGGACAGGGCGAAGGGAGCAGTACTTC
>NA|TRBV3-1/TRBV3-2|TRBJ1-2|NA
CASSQEAGARYTF
TGTGCCAGCAGCCAAGAGGCAGGGGCTCGATACACCTTC
>TRBD1|TRBV7-9|TRBJ2-7|NA
CASSTTSTGANSYEQYF
TGTGCCAGCAGCACTACTTCGACAGGGGCAAACTCCTACGAGCAGTACTTC
>NA|TRBV6-2/TRBV6-3|TRBJ1-1|NA
CASSYGHTEAFF
TGTGCCAGCAGTTACGGCCACACTGAAGCTTTCTTT
>TRBD1|TRBV30|TRBJ1-6|NA
CAWRRDRGYPPLHF
TGTGCCTGGAGAAGGGACAGGGGATATCCACCCCTCCACTTT
>TRBD1|TRBV5-4|TRBJ1-2|NA
CASSPRDRGGNYGYTF
TGTGCCAGCAGCCCCCGGGACAGGGGAGGGAACTATGGCTACACCTTC
>TRBD1|TRBV7-9|TRBJ2-6|NA
CASSPRQGSPNVLTF
TGTGCCAGCAGCCCCCGACAGGGAAGCCCCAACGTCCTGACTTTC
>TRBD1|TRBV18|TRBJ1-5|NA
CASSPILTGTSNQPQHF
TGTGCCAGCTCACCAATACTGACAGGGACTAGCAATCAGCCCCAGCATTTT
>TRBD2|TRBV7-9|TRBJ2-1|NA
CASSSSLAGARFSYNEQFF
TGTGCCAGCAGCTCCTCACTAGCGGGAGCCCGTTTTTCCTACAATGAGCAGTTCTTC
>NA|TRBV20-1|TRBJ2-3|NA
CSASNIADYPGGTQYF
TGCAGTGCTAGTAACATTGCGGACTACCCCGGGGGTACGCAGTATTTT
>TRBD1|TRBV27|TRBJ1-2|NA
CASSSRTGGAHNYGYTF
TGTGCCAGCAGTTCCCGGACAGGGGGCGCCCATAACTATGGCTACACCTTC
>TRBD2|TRBV7-9|TRBJ2-1|NA
CASSPVAGGPNEQFF
TGTGCCAGCAGCCCAGTGGCGGGAGGCCCCAATGAGCAGTTCTTC
>NA|TRBV2|TRBJ1-3|NA
CASSRGEPFSGNTIYF
TGTGCCAGCAGCCGGGGGGAGCCCTTCTCTGGAAACACCATATATTTT
>TRBD2|TRBV7-9|TRBJ2-1|NA
CASSFGTSGIDEQFF
TGTGCCAGCAGCTTCGGGACTAGCGGGATAGATGAGCAGTTCTTC
>TRBD1|TRBV30|TRBJ1-1|NA
CAWSVRGGMNTEAFF
TGTGCCTGGAGTGTACGAGGGGGCATGAACACTGAAGCTTTCTTT
>NA|TRBV7-9|TRBJ1-1|once
CASSFREPLNTEAFF
TGTGCCAGCAGCTTCCGGGAACCCCTCAACACTGAAGCTTTCTTT
>TRBD1|TRBV28|TRBJ1-3|NA
CASSAGGSGNTIYF
TGTGCCAGCAGTGCAGGGGGGTCTGGAAACACCATATATTTT
>NA|TRBV13|TRBJ1-3|NA
CASSFSGNTIYF
TGTGCCAGCAGCTTCTCGGGAAACACCATATATTTT
>TRBD1|TRBV5-1|TRBJ2-7|NA
CASRPGTVMPYEQYF
TGCGCCAGCAGGCCCGGGACAGTAATGCCCTACGAGCAGTACTTC
>NA|TRBV14|TRBJ2-3|NA
CASTRWGPSTDTQYF
TGTGCCAGCACGCGATGGGGGCCCAGCACAGATACGCAGTATTTT
>NA|TRBV6-2/TRBV6-3|TRBJ2-1|once
CASSKTGSNEQFF
TGTGCCAGCAGCAAGACGGGGTCCAATGAGCAGTTCTTC
>TRBD2|TRBV5-1|TRBJ2-7|NA
CASSPTLLAGGTYEQYF
TGCGCCAGCAGCCCTACCCTCCTAGCGGGAGGGACCTACGAGCAGTACTTC